The 30 T cell receptor beta chains below all came from one sample that was sequenced in a study of CD8+ T cells in alopecia areata. Reverse transcribed after extraction, RNA yielded cDNA as the sequencing template. Measured with immunoSEQ multiplex PCR; TCRdb has only the in-frame clones, and not every one. The profile covers more than 200,000 clones, with roughly 44% appearing a single time and about 2.6% taken by the ten largest. This sample's treatment: oral pan-JAK inhibitor, 5-10 mg twice daily. The sample consisted of CD4+ T cells sorted from blood, taken between weeks 36 and 40, from a patient treated with tofacitinib. The receptors derive from a human donor with alopecia areata.

Notes on this clone: The junction and the germline gene differ at one end; a read error may be behind it. The CDR3 coding sequence is TGTGCCAGCAGCCCCACTAGCGGGGCCCAAGAGACCCAGTACTTC. Translating gives CASSPTSGAQETQYF. V usage is TRBV4-1 and J usage is TRBJ2-5; 10 bases map to TRBD2. Germline CDR1 reads MGHRA; CDR2 reads YSYEKL. This CDR3 has 15 residues.

The chain uses TRBV30 and TRBJ1-4, with D perhaps TRBD1 (6 bases). The ends were cut back, 2 bases at V and 7 bases at J, with 23 bases in the middle. The germline V gene has CDR1 GTSNPN and CDR2 SVGIG (reference sequence). The CDR3 spans 17 residues. CDR3 DNA sequence: TGTGCCTGGAGTATCGGGACATTGGTGGCGATAGGTGAAAAACTGTTTTTT. As protein: CAWSIGTLVAIGEKLFF.

J is TRBJ2-1 and V is TRBV5-1; 9 nucleotides line up with TRBD2. This CDR3 spans 16 amino acids. Per germline, CDR1 SGHRS and CDR2 YFSETQ. The junction had 9 bases not matched to a gene; V was cut back by 4 bases and J by 4 bases. CDR3 nucleotide sequence: TGCGCCAGCAGCCTCCTTAGCGGGAGCGCGTACAATGAGCAGTTCTTC. Amino acid sequence: CASSLLSGSAYNEQFF.

The V call is TRBV27, the J call TRBJ2-2; TRBD1 aligns across 8 bases. Trimming took 4 bases from V and 7 from J; bases not matched to a gene: 5. The CDR3 extends over 14 amino acids. Germline CDR1 is MNHEY and CDR2 is SMNVEV (reference sequence). The CDR3 spells CASSWDRRGGELFF. The DNA for the CDR3 is TGTGCCAGCAGTTGGGACAGGAGAGGCGGGGAGCTGTTTTTT.

This clone appeared many times. V and J are TRBV18 and TRBJ2-7; 8 positions match TRBD1. V dropped 4 bases and J dropped 5; count of bases not matched to a gene: 1. Germline V gives CDR1 KGHSH, CDR2 LQKENI. The CDR3 runs 12 residues. The CDR3 sequence is CASSRQGNEQYF. The CDR3 region has the DNA TGTGCCAGCTCACGACAGGGGAACGAGCAGTACTTC.

This clone was counted only a few times. This chain uses TRBV4-1 with TRBJ2-2; 7 positions agree with TRBD1. The V gene's germline CDR1 is MGHRA and CDR2 YSYEKL. V shed 4 bases and J 0 bases; nucleotides not matched to a gene: 2. The CDR3 consists of 15 residues. The DNA of the CDR3 is TGCGCCAGCAGCCGGGGACAGACGAACACCGGGGAGCTGTTTTTT. It encodes CASSRGQTNTGELFF.

V usage is TRBV7-9 and J usage is TRBJ2-4, with 9 bases lining up with TRBD1. V shed 5 bases and J 2 bases; nucleotides not matched to a gene: 7. The CDR3 covers 16 residues. Germline loops: CDR1 SEHNR, CDR2 FQNEAQ (reference sequence). The CDR3 here is CASSKQGALTKNIQYF. The CDR3 DNA reads TGTGCCAGCAGCAAACAGGGGGCTCTAACCAAAAACATTCAGTACTTC.

CDR3 protein: CASSFLAGSGNEQFF. CDR3 DNA sequence: TGCGCCAGCAGCTTTTTAGCGGGATCGGGCAATGAGCAGTTCTTC. The rearrangement uses TRBV5-1 and TRBJ2-1, with TRBD2 matching over 8 bases. Germline CDR1 and CDR2: SGHRS and YFSETQ. Trimming took 2 bases from V and 6 from J; bases not matched to a gene: 7. This CDR3 spans 15 amino acids.

A few counts support this clone. V gene TRBV23-1 combines with J gene TRBJ2-6; the D is unclear. TRBV23-1 belongs to the ORF category, with a function that is uncertain. This CDR3 region has 14 residues. The V and J ends lost 4 bases and 4 bases respectively, with 8 bases between them. The CDR3 reads CASSLAAGANVLTF. Written as DNA, the CDR3 is TGCGCCAGCAGTCTCGCTGCGGGGGCCAACGTCCTGACTTTC.

This clone was observed a few times. The J gene is TRBJ2-6, the V gene TRBV4-2; no reliable D call. V lost 4 bases and J lost 0, with 7 bases in between. Germline CDR1 LGHNA, CDR2 YNFKEQ. The CDR3 consists of 15 residues. The CDR3 region is CASSPGYSGANVLTF. Here the CDR3 DNA reads TGTGCCAGCAGCCCCGGATACTCTGGGGCCAACGTCCTGACTTTC.

This clone was counted between two and nine times. The genes are TRBV7-2 and TRBJ2-2, with D tentatively TRBD2 (5 bases). Trimming removed 5 bases from V and 7 bases from J, with 14 bases in between. This CDR3 contains 14 residues. Germline V lookup: CDR1 SGHTA, CDR2 FQGNSA. CDR3 DNA: TGTGCCAGCAGCCAGTACGACGGGATCGGGGAGCTGTTTTTT. Translating gives CASSQYDGIGELFF. Looking up the rest from reference TRBV7-2 and TRBJ2-2 gives the full variable domain: GAGVSQSPSNKVTEKGKDVELRCDPISGHTALYWYRQSLGQGLEFLIYFQGNSAPDKSGLPSDRFSAERTGGSVSTLTIQRTQQEDSAVYLCASSQYDGIGELFFGEGSRLTVL.

This clone was seen more than once but under ten times. The chain recombines TRBV7-9 with TRBJ2-7; D remains unclear. CDR3 length: 15 residues. Trimming stripped 1 base from V and 3 bases from J, with 13 bases between. The germline V gene encodes CDR1 SEHNR and CDR2 FQNEAQ (reference sequence). This CDR3 reads CASSLVGGKIYEQYF. The CDR3 DNA follows: TGTGCCAGCAGCTTAGTCGGCGGCAAAATCTACGAGCAGTACTTC.

The chain joins TRBV4-2 to TRBJ2-3, with 14 bases aligning to TRBD2. Germline values: CDR1 LGHNA, CDR2 YNFKEQ. The CDR3 spans 17 residues. The V and J ends lost 3 bases and 3 bases, in that order; junction bases with no gene match: 5. This chain's CDR3 is CASSQGTSGSWTDTQYF. CDR3 in DNA: TGTGCCAGCAGCCAGGGGACTAGCGGGAGTTGGACAGATACGCAGTATTTT.

J is TRBJ2-3 and V is TRBV9; TRBD2 aligns across 8 bases. CDR1 is SGDLS and CDR2 is YYNGEE in the germline V gene. The CDR3 is 15 residues long. With V trimmed by 3 bases and J by 3 bases, 6 bases remained unmatched. The CDR3 coding sequence is TGTGCCAGCAGCGGACTTAGCGGGATTACAGATACGCAGTATTTT. It is translated as CASSGLSGITDTQYF.

This clone was counted only a few times. The chain joins TRBV6-5 to TRBJ2-7; 11 bases match TRBD1. The junction had 6 bases not matched to a gene; V was cut back by 4 bases and J by 4 bases. CDR3 length: 15 residues. The germline V gene encodes CDR1 MNHEY and CDR2 SVGAGI. The DNA of the CDR3 is TGTGCCAGCAGTTCCGGACAGGGGGCGAGTTACGAGCAGTACTTC. This sequence encodes CASSSGQGASYEQYF.

This clone was counted between two and nine times. V is TRBV7-9 and J is TRBJ1-4, with 7 bases matching TRBD1. The length of the CDR3 is 16 residues. Germline lookup yields CDR1 SEHNR and CDR2 FQNEAQ (reference sequence). Losses at the gene ends were 3 bases for V and 8 bases for J; bases not matched to a gene: 12. CDR3 bases: TGTGCCAGCAGCTTTCCCTCGACAGGGTGGAGCGAAAAACTGTTTTTT. Translated: CASSFPSTGWSEKLFF. The full variable domain, completed using reference TRBV7-9 and TRBJ1-4, is DTGVSQNPRHKITKRGQNVTFRCDPISEHNRLYWYRQTLGQGPEFLTYFQNEAQLEKSRLLSDRFSAERPKGSFSTLEIQRTEQGDSAMYLCASSFPSTGWSEKLFFGSGTQLSVL.

This clone was seen a handful of times. The chain has TRBV29-1 and TRBJ2-5, with D possibly TRBD1 on 5 matching bases. The germline V gene has CDR1 SQVTM and CDR2 ANQGSEA. CDR3 length: 13 amino acids. Trimming pared 3 bases from V and 2 bases from J, leaving 10 bases between. The CDR3 loop is CSVDRQGQETQYF. The CDR3 coding sequence is TGCAGCGTTGATCGGCAGGGTCAAGAGACCCAGTACTTC. Drawing the rest from reference TRBV29-1 and TRBJ2-5, the complete variable domain is SAVISQKPSRDICQRGTSLTIQCQVDSQVTMMFWYRQQPGQSLTLIATANQGSEATYESGFVIDKFPISRPNLTFSTLTVSNMSPEDSSIYLCSVDRQGQETQYFGPGTRLLVL.

On this clone itself: Germline and junction disagree at one end, which may indicate a read error. The V and J genes are TRBV7-7 and TRBJ2-2; no reliable D call. The germline V gene encodes CDR1 SSHAT and CDR2 FNYEAQ (reference sequence). The CDR3 consists of 13 residues. CDR3 region: CASSLYGSGELFF. The CDR3 bases are TGTGCTAGCAGCTTATATGGGTCCGGGGAGCTGTTTTTT.

This clone has only a few counts. The V call is TRBV5-1, the J call TRBJ1-4, with TRBD1 as a possible D gene (5 bases). Germline values: CDR1 SGHRS, CDR2 YFSETQ. The CDR3 loop spans 13 amino acids. With 4 bases removed from V and 4 bases from J, the gap between germline ends came to 8 bases. CDR3: CASSRGINEKLFF. In nucleotides, the CDR3 is TGCGCCAGCAGCAGGGGCATTAATGAAAAACTGTTTTTT.

This clone has just a few counts. V gene TRBV19 combines with J gene TRBJ2-1; 9 nucleotides line up with TRBD2. The CDR3 consists of 17 residues. Germline-derived CDR1 and CDR2 are LNHDA and SQIVND (reference sequence). The trim removed 5 bases at V and 2 bases at J, leaving 10 bases unmatched. CDR3 DNA: TGTGCCAGTAGTGGAACCCGTAGCGGGAGAACCTACAATGAGCAGTTCTTC. Its protein is CASSGTRSGRTYNEQFF.

V usage is TRBV29-1 and J usage is TRBJ1-2; 8 bases match TRBD1. The CDR3 is 13 amino acids. CDR1 is SQVTM, CDR2 ANQGSEA, per germline. Trimming cost V 4 bases and J 2 bases; bases outside gene matches: 3. The CDR3 DNA sequence: TGCAGCGTTGTGACAGGGGACAACTATGGCTACACCTTC. This encodes CSVVTGDNYGYTF.

The V call is TRBV11-2, the J call TRBJ2-5; D is uncertain. Trimming stripped 4 bases from V and 5 bases from J, with 5 bases between. The germline V gene has CDR1 SGHAT and CDR2 FQNNGV. This CDR3 is 11 amino acids long. The CDR3 DNA reads TGTGCCAGCAGCTCCGGGGAGACCCAGTACTTC. It specifies CASSSGETQYF.

This clone was seen only a few times. The V call is TRBV5-1, the J call TRBJ2-7; D perhaps matches TRBD1 (6 bases). The CDR3 extends over 14 amino acids. Trimming took 1 base from V and 3 from J, leaving 11 bases between them. Looked up from germline, CDR1 is SGHRS and CDR2 is YFSETQ. The CDR3 nucleotides read TGCGCCAGCAGCTTGCCAGGGGAGTTCTACGAGCAGTACTTC. This sequence encodes CASSLPGEFYEQYF. The complete variable domain, with remaining parts taken from reference TRBV5-1 and TRBJ2-7, reads KAGVTQTPRYLIKTRGQQVTLSCSPISGHRSVSWYQQTPGQGLQFLFEYFSETQRNKGNFPGRFSGRQFSNSRSEMNVSTLELGDSALYLCASSLPGEFYEQYFGPGTRLTVT.

The chain is built from TRBV5-1 and TRBJ1-1; the D is unclear. CDR1 is SGHRS, CDR2 YFSETQ, per germline. V was cut by 1 base and J by 2 bases, with 9 bases left in between. The CDR3 is 14 amino acids. CDR3 amino acids: CASSLWSYNTEAFF. The CDR3 DNA is TGCGCCAGCAGCTTGTGGAGCTACAACACTGAAGCTTTCTTT.

This chain uses TRBV5-6 with TRBJ2-7; D gene unclear. Germline loops: CDR1 SGHDT, CDR2 YYEEEE. The CDR3 is 11 residues long. V shed 3 bases and J shed 6 bases, with 7 bases lying between them. The CDR3 region has the DNA TGTGCCAGCAGCTCGGCCGGCGAGCAGTACTTC. This translates into CASSSAGEQYF. Full variable domain (outside the CDR3, taken from reference TRBV5-6 and TRBJ2-7): DAGVTQSPTHLIKTRGQQVTLRCSPKSGHDTVSWYQQALGQGPQFIFQYYEEEERQRGNFPDRFSGHQFPNYSSELNVNALLLGDSALYLCASSSAGEQYFGPGTRLTVT.

This clone was seen more than once but under ten times. The chain uses TRBV11-2 and TRBJ2-1, with a tentative D call TRBD2 (7 bases). Deletions cut 6 bases from V and 9 bases from J, with 9 bases between. This CDR3 has 11 amino acids. CDR1 and CDR2 from the germline V gene are SGHAT and FQNNGV. The CDR3 spells CASSRGGEQFF. The CDR3 bases are TGTGCCAGCAGTAGGGGGGGTGAGCAGTTCTTC.

The chain couples TRBV7-9 to TRBJ2-5; TRBD1 matches at 8 bases. Per the germline V gene, CDR1 is SEHNR and CDR2 is FQNEAQ (reference sequence). The ends lost 5 bases at V and 4 bases at J; junction bases unmatched: 12. The CDR3 has 16 residues. Written as DNA, the CDR3 is TGTGCCAGCAGCCCTCGCGGCGGGCAGGGGGCAGAGACCCAGTACTTC. Its translation is CASSPRGGQGAETQYF.

This chain joins TRBV30 and TRBJ2-2; D remains ambiguous. CDR3 length: 13 residues. CDR1 GTSNPN and CDR2 SVGIG come from the germline V gene (reference sequence). V lost 3 bases and J lost 6, with 11 bases in between. As DNA, the CDR3 is TGTGCCTGGAGGATTGACCCGGCCGGGGAGCTGTTTTTT. Amino acids: CAWRIDPAGELFF.

Points on this clone: Other nucleotide sequences in the sample specify the same CDR3. CDR3 nucleotides: TGTGCCAGCAGCCTATCGGGTGCCAAAAACATTCAGTACTTC. Translating it yields CASSLSGAKNIQYF. The chain links TRBV14 to TRBJ2-4, with D uncertain. This CDR3 contains 14 residues. In germline, CDR1 is SGHDN, CDR2 FVKESK. Trimming left V 4 bases short and J 1 base short, with 8 bases between.

This clone was seen only a few times. This sample also contains other DNA sequences that code for the same CDR3. V is TRBV5-1 and J is TRBJ2-3; no clear D gene. The germline CDR1 and CDR2 sequences are SGHRS and YFSETQ. Trimming left V 0 bases short and J 8 bases short, with 4 bases between. The CDR3 runs to 11 residues. CDR3 nucleotide sequence: TGCGCCAGCAGCTTGGAAGCTACGCAGTATTTT. Protein: CASSLEATQYF.